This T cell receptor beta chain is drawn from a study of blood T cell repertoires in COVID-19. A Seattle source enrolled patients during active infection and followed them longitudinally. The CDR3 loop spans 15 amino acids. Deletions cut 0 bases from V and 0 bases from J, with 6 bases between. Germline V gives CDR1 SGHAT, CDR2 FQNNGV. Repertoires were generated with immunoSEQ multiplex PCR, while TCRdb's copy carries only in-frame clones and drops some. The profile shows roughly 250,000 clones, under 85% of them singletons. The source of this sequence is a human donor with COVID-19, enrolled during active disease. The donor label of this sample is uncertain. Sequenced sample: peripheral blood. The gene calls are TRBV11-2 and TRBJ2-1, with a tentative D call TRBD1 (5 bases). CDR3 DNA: TGTGCCAGCAGCTTAGAGCAGGGCTCCTACAATGAGCAGTTCTTC. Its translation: CASSLEQGSYNEQFF.